This T cell receptor beta chain was recovered during a study of beta chain features in type 1 diabetes. This clone came up a few times. Per the germline V gene, CDR1 is MNHEY and CDR2 is SMNVEV (reference sequence). Losses at the gene ends were 6 bases for V and 15 bases for J; bases not matched to a gene: 5. This CDR3 contains 13 residues. Of the isolated RNA, all was reverse transcribed, and so the sequenced material was expressed TCRB transcripts. Method: immunoSEQ multiplex PCR; TCRdb's copy keeps in-frame clones and lacks some. This table has about 370,000 clones, about 14% appearing once. Sequencing was carried out using naive CD4+ T cells from blood. The rearrangement joins TRBV27 to TRBJ2-1, with 16 bases matching TRBD2. This clonotype was sampled from a woman younger than 30 in good health. CDR3 loop: CASRGTSGRAMFF. The CDR3 region has the DNA TGTGCCAGCAGAGGGACTAGCGGGAGGGCCATGTTCTTC.